This T cell receptor (beta chain) was sequenced in a study of cytomegalovirus exposure and HLA in healthy donors. Study information: From donors who were HLA-typed, an early data release held approximately 84 million unique TCRs. Study-wide findings and caveats: When a later analysis was performed, an Asian-associated ancestry cluster reportedly had fewer N-insertions than the approximately 690-donor mean.

The V gene's germline CDR1 is LGHNA and CDR2 YSLEER. V shed 5 bases and J shed 4 bases, with 17 bases lying between them. The CDR3 is made up of 15 amino acids. To note about this clone: The antigen is unknown.

This PCR relied on a set of 60 Vbeta primers and 13 Jbeta primers. This table comes from immunoSEQ multiplex PCR, and its TCRdb copy is limited to in-frame clones, with some not included. The table has approximately 200,000 clones, 60% to 85% seen once. Sequencing used PBMCs. This clonotype originated in a girl aged 5-17 years in good health and CMV-seropositive. This chain uses TRBV4-3 with TRBJ1-2; tentatively, D is TRBD1 (5 bases). CDR3 protein: CASSKLGGGGYGYTF. The CDR3 DNA reads TGCGCCAGCAGCAAGCTCGGGGGAGGCGGCTATGGCTACACCTTC.